Listed here are 30 T cell receptor beta chains from one sample, sequenced in a study of blood T cell repertoires in COVID-19. Only in-frame clones appear in the TCRdb table, and some are missing; sequencing was by immunoSEQ multiplex PCR. This sample has approximately 76,000 clones, with roughly 82% found just once. The specimen sequenced was peripheral blood. The receptors come from a man aged 45-60 years with acute or convalescent COVID-19.

J is TRBJ2-7 and V is TRBV18, with 8 bases aligning to TRBD2. J gave up 7 bases and V 2 bases, and 4 bases lay outside the gene matches. Germline-derived CDR1 and CDR2 are KGHSH and LQKENI. This CDR3 contains 13 residues. The CDR3 coding sequence is TGTGCCAGCTCACCAGGGCCGGGAGGGGAGCAGTACTTC. It specifies CASSPGPGGEQYF.

V is TRBV5-1 and J is TRBJ1-4; 7 bases match TRBD1. The CDR3 is 16 residues long. The trim removed 3 bases at V and 0 bases at J, leaving 5 bases unmatched. Germline CDR1 SGHRS, CDR2 YFSETQ. CDR3 residues: CASSSGQKATNEKLFF. Written as DNA, the CDR3 is TGCGCCAGCAGCTCGGGACAGAAGGCAACTAATGAAAAACTGTTTTTT.

V usage is TRBV7-2 and J usage is TRBJ1-6; 7 nucleotides match TRBD1. This CDR3 comprises 13 residues. Per germline, CDR1 SGHTA and CDR2 FQGNSA. V lost 1 base, J lost 11 bases, and 2 bases stayed unmatched. The CDR3 DNA follows: TGTGCCAGCAGCTTAGACAGGGGAGCACCCCTCCACTTT. Its protein is CASSLDRGAPLHF.

This CDR3 reads CASSQGGQWNTEAFF. As DNA, the CDR3 is TGTGCCAGTTCTCAAGGCGGGCAGTGGAACACTGAAGCTTTCTTT. The genes are TRBV19 and TRBJ1-1; unclear D gene. V lost 8 bases and J lost 1, with 17 bases in between. Germline values: CDR1 LNHDA, CDR2 SQIVND (reference sequence). The CDR3 totals 15 residues.

This chain joins TRBV4-3 and TRBJ2-7, with a weak D call TRBD1 (6 bases). V shed 0 bases and J shed 0 bases, with 9 bases lying between them. CDR1 LGHNA and CDR2 YSLEER come from the germline V gene. The CDR3 loop spans 15 amino acids. Written as DNA, the CDR3 is TGCGCCAGCAGCCAAGACAGGGGCAGCTCCTACGAGCAGTACTTC. Translated: CASSQDRGSSYEQYF.

The count of this clone is one. V and J are TRBV19 and TRBJ1-5; D uncertain. The CDR3 totals 12 residues. V gave up 6 bases and J gave up 4 bases, with 7 bases separating them. The germline V gene encodes CDR1 LNHDA and CDR2 SQIVND (reference sequence). This chain's CDR3 is CASSPVNQPQHF. CDR3 sequence (DNA): TGTGCCAGTAGCCCGGTAAATCAGCCCCAGCATTTT.

The V call is TRBV7-2, the J call TRBJ1-1, with D perhaps TRBD1 (6 bases). V dropped 1 base and J dropped 1 base, with 10 bases sitting between them. Germline V gives CDR1 SGHTA, CDR2 FQGNSA. The CDR3 spans 15 residues. CDR3 DNA: TGTGCCAGCAGCTTAGTAGGGGGTTCGAACACTGAAGCTTTCTTT. Its protein product is CASSLVGGSNTEAFF. The entire variable domain, with the rest obtained from reference TRBV7-2 and TRBJ1-1, is as follows: GAGVSQSPSNKVTEKGKDVELRCDPISGHTALYWYRQSLGQGLEFLIYFQGNSAPDKSGLPSDRFSAERTGGSVSTLTIQRTQQEDSAVYLCASSLVGGSNTEAFFGQGTRLTVV.

This clone has just a few counts. The CDR3 spells CASSPGGGGYGYTF. Written as DNA, the CDR3 is TGTGCCAGCAGCCCTGGGGGAGGGGGCTATGGCTACACCTTC. The chain recombines TRBV2 with TRBJ1-2, with D tentatively TRBD1 (6 bases). V was trimmed by 6 bases and J by 4 bases, leaving 15 bases between them. Germline V lookup: CDR1 SNHLY, CDR2 FYNNEI. The CDR3 is made up of 14 amino acids.

This rearrangement joins TRBV18 to TRBJ2-1; the D gene is possibly TRBD2 (5 bases). The V and J ends lost 6 bases and 6 bases respectively, with 18 bases between them. This CDR3 region has 15 residues. Germline CDR1 KGHSH, CDR2 LQKENI. The CDR3 is CASSFLLDFPNEQFF. The CDR3 nucleotides read TGTGCCAGCTCTTTCCTTTTGGACTTCCCCAATGAGCAGTTCTTC.

This sequence joins TRBV6-5 and TRBJ1-1; D is possibly TRBD1 (6 bases). The germline gives CDR1 MNHEY, CDR2 SVGAGI. This CDR3 has 15 amino acids. Trimming left V 6 bases short and J 2 bases short, with 16 bases between. The CDR3 DNA reads TGTGCCAGCAGAACTCATCAGGGGATTAACACTGAAGCTTTCTTT. Protein sequence: CASRTHQGINTEAFF.

CDR3 nucleotides: TGTGCCAGCAGCTTGGGACTCTGGGGAAATGAGCAGTTCTTC. Translated: CASSLGLWGNEQFF. The chain has TRBV6-5 and TRBJ2-1; D is perhaps TRBD2 (6 bases). V was clipped by 6 bases and J by 7 bases, with 16 bases between them. The CDR3 spans 14 residues. Germline V lookup: CDR1 MNHEY, CDR2 SVGAGI.

CDR3 in DNA: TGCGCCAGCAGCTCCGGGACAGGGGGTATCACTGAAGCTTTCTTT. Protein sequence: CASSSGTGGITEAFF. This chain joins TRBV5-1 and TRBJ1-1, with 11 bases aligning to TRBD1. The germline CDR1 and CDR2 sequences are SGHRS and YFSETQ. The CDR3 has 15 amino acids. Trimming at V came to 3 bases and at J to 4 bases, leaving 5 bases not matched to a gene.

The chain recombines TRBV3-1 (or the pseudogene TRBV3-2) with TRBJ1-4, with D tentatively TRBD1 (5 bases). The CDR3 has 16 residues. The germline CDR1 and CDR2 sequences are LGHDT and YNNKEL (reference sequence). V lost 1 base, J lost 6 bases, and 15 bases lay in between. CDR3 sequence: CASSQVGVRGYEKLFF. CDR3 DNA: TGTGCCAGCAGCCAAGTAGGCGTTAGGGGCTATGAAAAACTGTTTTTT.

The J gene is TRBJ2-4, the V gene TRBV28; weak D call: TRBD1 (5 bases). The germline V gene encodes CDR1 MDHEN and CDR2 SYDVKM. Between the trimmed V and J ends, which lost 4 bases and 8 bases, there was a span of 18 bases. The CDR3 is 15 amino acids. CDR3 loop: CASSSPTGRADIQYF. The CDR3 coding sequence is TGTGCCAGCAGTTCCCCCACTGGCAGGGCGGACATTCAGTACTTC.

This clone has a single count. The chain employs TRBV25-1 and TRBJ2-1; tentatively, D is TRBD2 (6 bases). CDR1 and CDR2 (germline): MGHDK, SYGVNS. The V end lost 3 bases, the J end lost 10 bases, and 19 bases lay between the germline ends. This CDR3 contains 15 residues. The CDR3: CASSEPRDAGLEQFF. The CDR3 nucleotides read TGTGCCAGCAGTGAGCCCCGGGACGCGGGGTTAGAGCAGTTCTTC.

The chain has TRBV30 and TRBJ1-3; TRBD1 aligns across 8 bases. The CDR3 totals 14 residues. CDR1 GTSNPN and CDR2 SVGIG come from the germline V gene (reference sequence). Trimming cost V 5 bases and J 4 bases; bases outside gene matches: 7. DNA of the CDR3: TGTGCCTGGCGGACAGGGACAGGCGGAAACACCATATATTTT. Translated: CAWRTGTGGNTIYF.

This clone has only a few counts. The rearrangement links TRBV11-2 to TRBJ2-1; 9 bases are a match to TRBD1. Germline trimming cut 5 bases from V and 1 base from J; bases unmatched to any gene: 3. Per the germline V gene, CDR1 is SGHAT and CDR2 is FQNNGV. The CDR3 totals 15 residues. The CDR3 region is CASSIGQGSYNEQFF. The CDR3 DNA reads as TGTGCCAGCAGCATTGGACAGGGGTCCTACAATGAGCAGTTCTTC. The variable domain in full, with the rest retrieved from reference TRBV11-2 and TRBJ2-1, is EAGVAQSPRYKIIEKRQSVAFWCNPISGHATLYWYQQILGQGPKLLIQFQNNGVVDDSQLPKDRFSAERLKGVDSTLKIQPAKLEDSAVYLCASSIGQGSYNEQFFGPGTRLTVL.

This chain joins TRBV7-6 and TRBJ1-1; 7 bases are a match to TRBD1. Germline V gene lookup returns CDR1 SGHVS and CDR2 FNYEAQ. There are 11 residues in the CDR3. Trimming took 6 bases from V and 8 from J; bases not matched to a gene: 3. The CDR3 DNA is TGTGCCAGCAGTAACAGGGGAGAAGCTTTCTTT. It codes for CASSNRGEAFF.

This rearrangement joins TRBV7-2 to TRBJ1-5; tentatively, D is TRBD1 (6 bases). This CDR3 is built from 16 residues. The V gene's germline CDR1 is SGHTA and CDR2 FQGNSA. Trimming cost V 2 bases and J 5 bases, with 16 bases left between them. The CDR3 bases are TGTGCCAGCAGCTTAACTGGGGGCGCAGGCTATCAGCCCCAGCATTTT. Amino acids: CASSLTGGAGYQPQHF.

V gene TRBV3-1 (or the pseudogene TRBV3-2) combines with J gene TRBJ1-5, with TRBD1 matching over 7 bases. The V segment lost 1 base and the J segment 4 bases; nucleotides outside the gene matches: 4. Germline loops: CDR1 LGHDT, CDR2 YNNKEL (reference sequence). The CDR3 is 15 residues long. The CDR3 nucleotides read TGTGCCAGCAGCCAAGCCGGGACAGAAAATCAGCCCCAGCATTTT. This translates into CASSQAGTENQPQHF.

This chain connects TRBV25-1 to TRBJ2-2; 8 bases map to TRBD2. Germline V CDR1 and CDR2: MGHDK, SYGVNS. J gave up 8 bases and V 4 bases, and 6 bases lay outside the gene matches. This CDR3 comprises 14 residues. The CDR3: CASSVAGRAGELFF. The CDR3 DNA sequence: TGTGCCAGCAGTGTAGCGGGAAGGGCGGGGGAGCTGTTTTTT.

The rearrangement links TRBV5-1 to TRBJ2-7; TRBD2 aligns across 11 bases. After removal of 0 bases from V and 2 bases from J, the junction contained 4 bases not matched to a gene. CDR1 is SGHRS, CDR2 YFSETQ, per germline. The CDR3 is made up of 16 amino acids. In DNA, the CDR3 is TGCGCCAGCAGCTTGGCCGGGACTAGCGGAGCCTACGAGCAGTACTTC. It is translated as CASSLAGTSGAYEQYF.

This clone was observed a few times. The gene calls are TRBV7-3 and TRBJ1-1; TRBD1 agrees at 10 bases. V was pared by 5 bases and J by 8 bases, with 5 bases of the junction left unmatched. Germline values: CDR1 SGHTA, CDR2 FQGTGA. This CDR3 is built from 13 residues. The CDR3 protein is CASSKGTGEEAFF. The CDR3 DNA reads TGTGCCAGCAGCAAGGGGACAGGGGAGGAAGCTTTCTTT.

The chain is built from TRBV3-1 (or the pseudogene TRBV3-2) and TRBJ1-1; D is unresolved. The CDR3 length is 14 residues. Germline V gene sequence: CDR1 LGHDT, CDR2 YNNKEL (reference sequence). V lost 2 bases and J 11 bases, leaving 18 bases between the germline ends. The CDR3 DNA reads as TGTGCCAGCAGCCAATCTATAACAGAAAACCGCGCTTTCTTT. It translates to CASSQSITENRAFF.

This clone has only a few counts. The chain carries TRBV7-9 and TRBJ1-5, with a tentative D call TRBD1 (6 bases). The V gene's germline CDR1 is SEHNR and CDR2 FQNEAQ (reference sequence). CDR3 size: 13 residues. V gave up 6 bases and J gave up 6 bases, with 12 bases separating them. For the CDR3, the DNA is TGTGCCAGCAGTCGACAGGTGTCTCAGCCCCAGCATTTT. Translating gives CASSRQVSQPQHF.

The V and J genes are TRBV6-5 and TRBJ1-3; D perhaps matches TRBD1 (6 bases). V lost 7 bases and J lost 2, with 15 bases in between. Germline V gene data show CDR1 as MNHEY and CDR2 as SVGAGI. The CDR3 has 15 amino acids. The CDR3 here is CASTARGAPGNTIYF. The CDR3 DNA reads as TGTGCCAGCACTGCGCGGGGGGCCCCTGGAAACACCATATATTTT.

The rearrangement joins TRBV19 to TRBJ1-3; the match to TRBD1 covers 8 bases. The CDR3 runs to 14 residues. Germline assignment: CDR1 LNHDA and CDR2 SQIVND (reference sequence). The trim removed 7 bases at V and 3 bases at J, leaving 5 bases unmatched. The CDR3, as DNA: TGTGCCAGTAACGACAGGGGTTTTGGAAACACCATATATTTT. This codes for CASNDRGFGNTIYF.

V and J are TRBV27 and TRBJ1-5; TRBD1 matches at 12 bases. The CDR3 sequence is 17 residues long. From germline, CDR1 is MNHEY and CDR2 SMNVEV (reference sequence). V lost 4 bases to trimming and J lost 6 bases; unmatched junction nucleotides: 10. CDR3 in amino acids: CASSSWDRGLRGQPQHF. In DNA form, the CDR3 reads TGTGCCAGCAGTTCTTGGGACAGGGGGCTAAGGGGTCAGCCCCAGCATTTT.

In this sample, this clone turned up a few times. The chain joins TRBV28 to TRBJ2-1; D might be TRBD2 (6 bases). V lost 3 bases and J lost 7, with 16 bases in between. Germline CDR1 is MDHEN and CDR2 is SYDVKM. The CDR3 totals 15 residues. The CDR3 here is CASSFRSGRVNEQFF. CDR3 bases: TGTGCCAGCAGTTTCCGGTCCGGGAGAGTGAATGAGCAGTTCTTC.

This chain joins TRBV30 and TRBJ2-7; D is uncertain. This CDR3 is 11 amino acids long. The V gene lost 1 base and the J gene lost 5 bases, with 6 bases spanning the gap. In germline, CDR1 is GTSNPN, CDR2 SVGIG (reference sequence). In DNA form, the CDR3 reads TGTGCCTGGAGTGCCCGCGACGAGCAGTACTTC. Its protein product is CAWSARDEQYF.